This T cell receptor (beta chain) derives from a study of T cell responses to AZD1222 COVID-19 vaccine. The overall study: Pooling covered second doses at about 4 or about 12 weeks. Study-level points and caveats: Donor demographics were predominantly white British with a female majority; clonal diversity may be underestimated. Per reports, nearly half of all spike-specific TCRs target regions that are unmutated in variants.

Libraries were prepared by immunoSEQ multiplex PCR; TCRdb keeps only in-frame clonotypes and omits some of them. The repertoire includes some 100,000 clones, about 87% of them detected once, and 1.8% sits in the top ten. Losses at the gene ends were 2 bases for V and 0 bases for J; bases not matched to a gene: 0. Germline lookup yields CDR1 LGHNA and CDR2 YNFKEQ. The CDR3 is 14 amino acids. About this clone itself: What it binds is not known.

The receptor's source is an adult in good health. The chain has TRBV4-2 and TRBJ2-7, with 8 bases lining up with TRBD1. The source was peripheral blood, collected on day 0 of AZD1222 vaccination. CDR3 DNA sequence: TGTGCCAGCAGCCAACAGGGGGCCTCCTACGAGCAGTACTTC. The encoded protein is CASSQQGASYEQYF.